A selection of T cell receptor beta chains follows, all from one sample in a study of blood T cell repertoires in COVID-19. TCRdb's table, derived via immunoSEQ multiplex PCR, lists solely in-frame clones and lacks some. The sample consists of around 180,000 clones, under 80% of them appearing once. The sequencing input was peripheral blood. These receptors were collected from an elderly woman with acute or convalescent COVID-19. CDR3s include the opening cysteine and the closing phenylalanine or tryptophan. Fields, in order: clone size, D gene, V gene, J gene, CDR3 protein, CDR3 DNA. D genes are given only for firm matches. Clone size is shown for a subset of rows, as once, few, many or a class of expanded clone.

.	TRBD1	TRBV14	TRBJ2-5	CASSQSWDRGETQYF	TGTGCCAGCAGCCAAAGCTGGGACAGAGGAGAGACCCAGTACTTC
.	TRBD1	TRBV2	TRBJ2-5	CASRTGEGETQYF	TGTGCCAGCCGGACAGGCGAGGGGGAGACCCAGTACTTC
.	TRBD1	TRBV27	TRBJ1-2	CASSSPGQGAPDSGYTF	TGTGCCAGCAGTTCTCCGGGACAGGGGGCTCCTGATAGCGGCTACACCTTC
.	.	TRBV7-2	TRBJ2-2	CASSLSSRLSGELFF	TGTGCCAGCAGCTTATCATCCCGACTATCCGGGGAGCTGTTTTTT
.	.	TRBV9	TRBJ2-1	CASSVGGSFYNEQFF	TGTGCCAGCAGCGTAGGCGGGTCCTTCTACAATGAGCAGTTCTTC
.	.	TRBV24-1	TRBJ1-2	CATSDGRWGYGYTF	TGTGCCACCAGTGACGGGAGGTGGGGGTATGGCTACACCTTC
.	.	TRBV30	TRBJ1-1	CAWVSGVGTEAFF	TGTGCCTGGGTGTCGGGGGTCGGCACTGAAGCTTTCTTT
.	TRBD1	TRBV6-6	TRBJ2-7	CASGDRGTYEQYF	TGTGCCAGTGGGGACAGGGGTACCTACGAGCAGTACTTC
few	TRBD1	TRBV19	TRBJ1-2	CASSVGTVGAYTF	TGTGCCAGTAGTGTCGGGACAGTCGGAGCCTACACCTTC
.	.	TRBV24-1	TRBJ2-1	CATSDFTTLSYNEQFF	TGTGCCACCAGTGATTTCACTACACTCTCCTACAATGAGCAGTTCTTC
.	.	TRBV30	TRBJ1-2	CAWSVSRQGSNGYTF	TGTGCCTGGAGTGTATCGAGGCAGGGGAGTAATGGCTACACCTTC
.	.	TRBV27	TRBJ2-4	CASGSTHAKNIQYF	TGTGCCAGCGGTTCGACACACGCCAAAAACATTCAGTACTTC
.	.	TRBV29-1	TRBJ1-1	CSVVGTWLGEAFF	TGCAGCGTTGTCGGGACATGGCTAGGTGAAGCTTTCTTT
.	TRBD1	TRBV5-1	TRBJ2-1	CASTPDRGVNEQFF	TGCGCCAGCACCCCGGACAGGGGAGTGAATGAGCAGTTCTTC
.	TRBD2	TRBV11-2	TRBJ2-3	CATKREWGADTQYF	TGTGCCACCAAGCGGGAGTGGGGCGCAGATACGCAGTATTTT
few	.	TRBV29-1	TRBJ1-6	CSVEDKKDRVPNSPLHF	TGCAGCGTTGAAGATAAGAAGGACAGAGTTCCTAATTCACCCCTCCACTTT
.	.	TRBV4-2	TRBJ2-1	CASSPFDGPDSYNEQFF	TGTGCCAGCAGCCCGTTCGATGGGCCCGACTCCTACAATGAGCAGTTCTTC
.	.	TRBV19	TRBJ1-4	CASRDSPTTNEKLFF	TGTGCCAGTAGGGACAGCCCTACAACTAATGAAAAACTGTTTTTT
once	TRBD1	TRBV5-3	TRBJ1-2	CARSLPPDRAYGYTF	TGTGCCAGAAGCCTCCCCCCGGACAGGGCCTATGGCTACACCTTC
.	TRBD1	TRBV11-2	TRBJ2-5	CASSLAGTGGETQYF	TGTGCCAGCAGCTTAGCCGGGACAGGGGGGGAGACCCAGTACTTC
.	.	TRBV29-1	TRBJ1-1	CSVLRQMNTEAFF	TGCAGCGTTCTGAGGCAGATGAACACTGAAGCTTTCTTT
few	TRBD1	TRBV2	TRBJ1-5	CASQQGNQPQHF	TGTGCCTCTCAACAGGGGAATCAGCCCCAGCATTTT
.	.	TRBV4-3	TRBJ2-5	CASSARNIQETQYF	TGCGCCAGCAGCGCCAGGAACATTCAAGAGACCCAGTACTTC
.	TRBD2	TRBV6-5	TRBJ2-3	CASTLAGTDTQYF	TGTGCCAGCACCCTAGCGGGCACAGATACGCAGTATTTT
.	TRBD2	TRBV4-3	TRBJ2-1	CASSQQPGGADYNEQFF	TGCGCCAGCAGCCAACAACCGGGGGGGGCGGACTACAATGAGCAGTTCTTC
.	TRBD1	TRBV7-9	TRBJ2-1	CASSPTVDRGKVF	TGTGCCAGCAGCCCCACCGTGGACAGGGGGAAGGTCTTC
once	TRBD1	TRBV27	TRBJ1-2	CASSSTGGNGYTF	TGTGCCAGCAGTTCGACAGGGGGTAATGGCTACACCTTC
.	TRBD2	TRBV12-3/TRBV12-4	TRBJ2-1	CASGRGLVIEQFF	TGTGCCAGCGGTCGGGGACTAGTAATTGAGCAGTTCTTC
.	TRBD1	TRBV11-1	TRBJ2-7	CASSWTGPFYEQYF	TGTGCCAGCAGCTGGACAGGGCCTTTCTACGAGCAGTACTTC
.	TRBD1	TRBV4-1	TRBJ2-7	CASSQEGTGNPYEQYF	TGCGCCAGCAGCCAAGAGGGGACAGGCAATCCCTACGAGCAGTACTTC
.	.	TRBV20-1	TRBJ2-1	CSASPLSGNNEQFF	TGCAGTGCTAGTCCACTATCGGGAAACAATGAGCAGTTCTTC
.	TRBD2	TRBV10-3	TRBJ2-1	CAISVTSGGDNERQFF	TGTGCCATCAGTGTTACTAGCGGGGGGGACAATGAGCGGCAGTTCTTC
.	TRBD1	TRBV4-1	TRBJ2-7	CASSQRTGTGFHEQYF	TGCGCCAGCAGCCAACGTACCGGGACAGGGTTCCACGAGCAGTACTTC
few	.	TRBV5-1	TRBJ1-5	CASSLLPGEDNQPQHF	TGCGCCAGCAGCTTGTTACCCGGGGAGGACAATCAGCCCCAGCATTTT
.	TRBD1	TRBV3-1/TRBV3-2	TRBJ2-5	CASSRLGQGEGETQYF	TGTGCCAGCAGCCGCCTGGGACAGGGTGAAGGAGAGACCCAGTACTTC
.	TRBD1	TRBV5-1	TRBJ1-5	CASSVGTDNQPQHF	TGCGCCAGCAGCGTAGGGACAGATAATCAGCCCCAGCATTTT
.	.	TRBV6-1	TRBJ1-1	CASSRRDGEAFF	TGTGCCAGCAGCCGGCGGGACGGTGAAGCTTTCTTT
.	TRBD2	TRBV7-2	TRBJ2-7	CASSKLAGSYEQYF	TGTGCCAGCAGCAAACTAGCGGGATCCTACGAGCAGTACTTC
.	TRBD1	TRBV19	TRBJ2-1	CASTARQGLGNEQFF	TGTGCCAGTACGGCCCGACAGGGGTTGGGCAATGAGCAGTTCTTC
.	.	TRBV7-9	TRBJ2-3	CASSLLGSRGTDTQYF	TGTGCCAGCAGCTTACTGGGCTCCCGGGGAACAGATACGCAGTATTTT
.	.	TRBV2	TRBJ1-1	CASWGDTNTEAFF	TGTGCCAGCTGGGGAGACACCAACACTGAAGCTTTCTTT
.	TRBD1	TRBV6-5	TRBJ2-5	CASSPTGQGAKTQYF	TGTGCCAGCAGTCCCACGGGACAGGGGGCTAAGACCCAGTACTTC
.	TRBD1	TRBV28	TRBJ1-4	CAIPDRVTNEKLFF	TGTGCCATACCGGACAGGGTAACTAATGAAAAACTGTTTTTT
.	.	TRBV28	TRBJ1-5	CASSPNDSPNQPQHF	TGTGCCAGCAGCCCTAACGACAGCCCCAATCAGCCCCAGCATTTT
.	TRBD2	TRBV6-2/TRBV6-3	TRBJ2-1	CASSYGGSRNNEQFF	TGTGCCAGCAGTTACGGCGGGAGTAGGAACAATGAGCAGTTCTTC
.	TRBD2	TRBV28	TRBJ2-7	CASSLSGLGLADFYEQYF	TGTGCCAGCAGTTTATCTGGGCTGGGACTAGCGGACTTCTACGAGCAGTACTTC
.	TRBD1	TRBV6-6	TRBJ1-5	CASSQAGTGDSNQPQHF	TGTGCCAGCAGTCAGGCAGGGACAGGGGATAGCAATCAGCCCCAGCATTTT
once	TRBD2	TRBV5-4	TRBJ2-2	CASSPQGLEAGELFF	TGTGCCAGCAGCCCGCAGGGACTAGAAGCCGGGGAGCTGTTTTTT
.	TRBD1	TRBV28	TRBJ2-2	CASRQGALFAGELFF	TGTGCCAGCAGACAGGGGGCTTTATTTGCCGGGGAGCTGTTTTTT
few	TRBD1	TRBV7-9	TRBJ1-6	CASSFGQGDSPLHF	TGTGCCAGCAGCTTCGGACAGGGGGATTCACCCCTCCACTTT
few	.	TRBV7-2	TRBJ1-2	CASSFPQNYGYTF	TGTGCCAGCAGCTTTCCACAGAACTATGGCTACACCTTC